Each of the 12 T cell receptor beta chains below was sequenced from the same sample in a study of blood T cell repertoires in COVID-19. Profiling relied on immunoSEQ multiplex PCR, and the TCRdb table lists in-frame clones only, not all of them. The sample lists some 200,000 clones; around four fifths were seen once. The sequenced sample was peripheral blood. The receptor source for this set is a woman between 65 and 79 years old with COVID-19, enrolled during active disease.

CDR3 sequence reads: CASSFLDSYEQYF. DNA for the CDR3: TGTGCCAGCAGTTTCTTAGACAGCTACGAGCAGTACTTC. The rearrangement uses TRBV28 and TRBJ2-7, with D maybe TRBD1 (5 bases). The CDR3 is made up of 13 amino acids. Germline CDR1 is MDHEN and CDR2 is SYDVKM. V was shortened by 3 bases and J by 3 bases, with 9 bases between the two germline ends.

This clone has just one count. This chain connects TRBV27 to TRBJ2-5, with TRBD2 as a possible D gene (5 bases). The CDR3 runs 13 residues. The V end was cut by 8 bases, the J end by 4 bases, with 14 bases between. The V gene's germline CDR1 is MNHEY and CDR2 SMNVEV (reference sequence). Here the CDR3 reads CASRPSGRETQYF. The CDR3 DNA reads TGTGCCAGCCGGCCAAGTGGGAGAGAGACCCAGTACTTC.

This clone showed up just once. This sequence joins TRBV6-6 and TRBJ1-2; 7 nucleotides align to TRBD1. CDR3 length: 14 amino acids. After removal of 6 bases from V and 1 base from J, the junction contained 5 bases not matched to a gene. Germline loops: CDR1 MNHNY, CDR2 SVGAGI (reference sequence). The CDR3 protein is CASRTGQFNYGYTF. CDR3 in DNA: TGTGCCAGCAGAACGGGACAGTTTAACTATGGCTACACCTTC.

The V and J genes are TRBV30 and TRBJ1-1; possible D gene TRBD1, 5 bases. Per germline, CDR1 GTSNPN and CDR2 SVGIG (reference sequence). The CDR3 consists of 13 residues. V was pared by 3 bases and J by 5 bases, with 13 bases between. DNA of the CDR3: TGTGCCTGGAGGTACAGGAAGGAAACTGAAGCTTTCTTT. Protein sequence: CAWRYRKETEAFF.

This chain's CDR3 is CASSLRTSGSRENIQYF. The DNA of the CDR3 is TGTGCCAGCAGCTTAAGGACTAGCGGGAGTAGAGAAAACATTCAGTACTTC. The chain carries TRBV5-6 and TRBJ2-4; 13 positions agree with TRBD2. The trim removed 2 bases at V and 5 bases at J, leaving 7 bases unmatched. This CDR3 comprises 17 residues. Germline V gives CDR1 SGHDT, CDR2 YYEEEE.

The chain joins TRBV3-1 (or the pseudogene TRBV3-2) to TRBJ1-2; possibly TRBD1 for D (5 bases). Looked up from germline, CDR1 is LGHDT and CDR2 is YNNKEL (reference sequence). The CDR3 is 16 amino acids. The V and J ends lost 1 base and 5 bases respectively, with 17 bases between them. The CDR3 region is CASSQGLSGRGYGYTF. Written as DNA, the CDR3 is TGTGCCAGCAGCCAAGGCCTCTCGGGGCGGGGGTATGGCTACACCTTC.

Concerning this clone itself: Other DNA sequences of this sample code for an identical CDR3. The chain combines TRBV5-1 with TRBJ2-1; 8 nucleotides line up with TRBD1. The CDR3 extends over 15 amino acids. J gave up 1 base and V 3 bases, and 3 bases lay outside the gene matches. CDR1 and CDR2 (germline): SGHRS, YFSETQ. The CDR3 reads CASSSGQGSYNEQFF. In nucleotides, the CDR3 is TGCGCCAGCAGCTCAGGACAGGGATCCTACAATGAGCAGTTCTTC.

V is TRBV10-3 and J is TRBJ2-5, with a tentative D call TRBD2 (6 bases). The CDR3 contains 15 residues. Germline V gene data show CDR1 as ENHRY and CDR2 as SYGVKD. With 5 bases removed from V and 0 bases from J, the gap between germline ends came to 13 bases. The CDR3 spells CAISPSSEHQETQYF. CDR3 bases: TGTGCCATCAGTCCCTCTAGCGAGCACCAAGAGACCCAGTACTTC.

This clone was seen just once. The rearrangement uses TRBV7-6 and TRBJ2-2, with D maybe TRBD2 (6 bases). Germline-derived CDR1 and CDR2 are SGHVS and FNYEAQ. This CDR3 comprises 18 residues. Between the trimmed V and J ends, which lost 1 base and 2 bases, there was a span of 17 bases. CDR3 bases: TGTGCCAGCAGCTTAGGACCCGGGACTCGGGGAAACACCGGGGAGCTGTTTTTT. Translated, it gives CASSLGPGTRGNTGELFF.

The chain carries TRBV3-1 (or the pseudogene TRBV3-2) and TRBJ1-1, with TRBD1 matching over 9 bases. The CDR3 sequence is 12 residues long. CDR1 and CDR2 (germline): LGHDT, YNNKEL (reference sequence). The ends lost 6 bases at V and 4 bases at J; junction bases unmatched: 0. As DNA, the CDR3 is TGTGCCAGCAGGGACAGGGGCACTGAAGCTTTCTTT. Protein sequence: CASRDRGTEAFF.

This chain connects TRBV30 to TRBJ1-1; D possibly corresponds to TRBD1 (6 bases). Germline assignment: CDR1 GTSNPN and CDR2 SVGIG (reference sequence). This CDR3 spans 13 amino acids. V lost 0 bases and J 4 bases, leaving 9 bases between the germline ends. The CDR3 is CAWSVQGFTEAFF. CDR3 sequence (DNA): TGTGCCTGGAGTGTACAGGGTTTCACTGAAGCTTTCTTT. The full variable domain, rest sourced from reference TRBV30 and TRBJ1-1, is SQTIHQWPATLVQPVGSPLSLECTVEGTSNPNLYWYRQAAGRGLQLLFYSVGIGQISSEVPQNLSASRPQDRQFILSSKKLLLSDSGFYLCAWSVQGFTEAFFGQGTRLTVV.

The table lists this clone with a count of one. The rearrangement joins TRBV29-1 to TRBJ1-4, with D uncertain. The length of the CDR3 is 13 residues. The germline V and J ends were trimmed by 4 bases and 3 bases, with 9 bases remaining between them. Germline V gene lookup returns CDR1 SQVTM and CDR2 ANQGSEA. CDR3 DNA sequence: TGCAGCGTTGCGTCGTCGGCTAATGAAAAACTGTTTTTT. This gives the protein CSVASSANEKLFF.